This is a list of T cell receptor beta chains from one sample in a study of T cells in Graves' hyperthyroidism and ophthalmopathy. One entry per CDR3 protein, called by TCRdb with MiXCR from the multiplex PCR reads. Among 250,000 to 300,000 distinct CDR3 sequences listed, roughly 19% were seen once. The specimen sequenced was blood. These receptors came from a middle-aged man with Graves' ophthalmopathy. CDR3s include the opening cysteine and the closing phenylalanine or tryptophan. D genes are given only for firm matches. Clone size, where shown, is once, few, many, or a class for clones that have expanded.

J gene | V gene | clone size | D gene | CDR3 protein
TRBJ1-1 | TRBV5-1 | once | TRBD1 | CASSLRTGEANTEAFF
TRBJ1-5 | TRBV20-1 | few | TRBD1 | CSAGRTGSNQPQHF
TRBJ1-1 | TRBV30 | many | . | CAWSGQGGVWAFF
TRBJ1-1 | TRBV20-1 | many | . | CRDGTRTTEAFF
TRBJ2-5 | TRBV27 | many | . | CASSLSARGAKRGETQYF
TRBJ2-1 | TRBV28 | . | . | CASRGILKNEQFF
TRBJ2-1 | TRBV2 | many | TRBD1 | CASSEGTGVYNEQFF
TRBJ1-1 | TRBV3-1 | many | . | CASSQADTEAFF
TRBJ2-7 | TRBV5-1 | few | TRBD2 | CASSLRASGNNEQYF
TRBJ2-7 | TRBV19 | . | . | CASSSTPDPSYEQYF
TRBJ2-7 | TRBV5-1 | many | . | CASRKGISYEQYF
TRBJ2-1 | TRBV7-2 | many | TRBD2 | CASSLTGSGRNYNEQFF
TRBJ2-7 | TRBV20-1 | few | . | CSARRGSRYYEQYF
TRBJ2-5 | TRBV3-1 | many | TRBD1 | CASSRRGQGRETQYF
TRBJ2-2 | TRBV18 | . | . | CASSPPVHGELFF
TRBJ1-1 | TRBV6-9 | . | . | CASTLSDTAEAFF
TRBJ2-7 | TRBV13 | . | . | CASSNPGASSYEQYF
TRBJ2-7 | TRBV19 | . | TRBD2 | CASSAAAAGEGEQYF
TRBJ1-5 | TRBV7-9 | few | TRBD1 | CASSSAGTGTYSNQPQHF
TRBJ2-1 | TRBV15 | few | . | CATSREGRYNEQFF
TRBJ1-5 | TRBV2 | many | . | CASSVGQPQHF
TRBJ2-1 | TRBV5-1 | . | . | CASSLLGGGSGEQFF
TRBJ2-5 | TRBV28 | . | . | CASREQGLETQYF
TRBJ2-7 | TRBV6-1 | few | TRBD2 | CASSPLAGRLREQYF
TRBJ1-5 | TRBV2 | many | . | CASRSTGGPRSNQPQHF
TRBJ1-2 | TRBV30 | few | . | CAWSVQGVYGYTF
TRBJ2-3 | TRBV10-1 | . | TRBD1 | CASSSGQGGSTDTQYF
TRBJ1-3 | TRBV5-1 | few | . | CASSGEVGKGNTIYF
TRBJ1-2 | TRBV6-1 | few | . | CASRAGQRGYTF
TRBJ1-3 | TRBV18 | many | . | CASSRRRGENTIYF
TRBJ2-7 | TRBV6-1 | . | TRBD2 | CASSAGRAFNEQYF